This T cell receptor (beta chain) was sequenced in a study of PD-1 blockade in mismatch repair-deficient tumors. The study's findings and limits: Rapid post-treatment expansion, then contraction, generally preceding radiologic response, marked tumor-resident clones.

This clone was observed a single time. Its antigen is as yet unknown. This CDR3 region has 15 residues. From germline, CDR1 is SGHRS and CDR2 YFSETQ. Trimming removed 5 bases from V and 0 bases from J, with 11 bases in between. Generated by immunoSEQ multiplex PCR, the TCRdb table keeps only in-frame clones and is missing some. Of tens of thousands of clones detected, around 75% appear once; the ten largest clones hold 22%. The rearrangement links TRBV5-1 to TRBJ1-4, with a possible D match to TRBD1 (5 bases). This clonotype was sampled from an adult with mismatch repair-deficient cancer. The sequenced sample was peripheral blood, obtained 4 weeks after starting pembrolizumab. The CDR3 loop is CASRGTGATNEKLFF. DNA of the CDR3: TGCGCCAGCAGGGGTACAGGAGCAACTAATGAAAAACTGTTTTTT.